This T cell receptor (beta chain) was obtained from a study of OX40 agonist ivuxolimab in advanced cancers. Looking at the study overall: Those enrolled were roughly 80% male, with a mean age of around 57 years and ages from about 20 to 90. Notes on the study in general: What antigens the expanded peripheral T cells recognized was never established. CD8+ T cells showed, on average, more clonal expansion than CD4+ cells.

A remark on this clone: The antigen is undetermined.

Assay: immunoSEQ multiplex PCR; the TCRdb copy retains only in-frame clones and omits some. The data show around 88,000 clones, under 95% seen once. Germline-derived CDR1 and CDR2 are KGHSH and LQKENI. This CDR3 comprises 15 residues. The V and J ends lost 8 bases and 0 bases respectively, with 14 bases between them. The chain recombines TRBV18 with TRBJ1-3; the D gene is possibly TRBD1 (5 bases). This specimen was CD4+ or CD8+ T cells sorted from blood, taken in a trial of the OX40 agonist ivuxolimab. The source of this sequence is an adult with an advanced solid tumor such as melanoma, head and neck, liver or kidney cancer. CDR3 sequence reads: CASHEGANSGNTIYF. The DNA of the CDR3 is TGTGCCAGCCACGAAGGGGCAAACTCTGGAAACACCATATATTTT.